This paragraph reports one T cell receptor (beta chain). Its matching antigen is unknown. Other DNA sequences in the sample encode the same CDR3. This specimen belongs to a study of shared clonotypes between healthy human individuals. Study-wide findings and caveats: Large depth notwithstanding, sorted-subset sequencing proved incomplete by rarefaction.

Per the germline V gene, CDR1 is SGDLS and CDR2 is YYNGEE. The CDR3 length is 14 residues. With 0 bases clipped from V and 4 bases from J, the junction kept 2 bases outside the gene matches. TCRdb's copy holds only in-frame clones and misses some; the assay was immunoSEQ multiplex PCR. The sample records a few million clones, over 85% being singletons. This clonotype was sampled from a man aged 18 to 30 in good health. The chain joins TRBV9 to TRBJ2-3, with 7 positions matching TRBD1. Input material: naive CD4+ T cells sorted from blood. Regarding subset: CD45RA+ positively selected. The CDR3 nucleotides read TGTGCCAGCAGCGTAGGACAGGGCCCAGATACGCAGTATTTT. It translates to CASSVGQGPDTQYF.